Ten or more counts support the clone carrying this T cell receptor (beta chain). Its target is not known. Each CDR3 protein gets one entry after TCRdb re-called the RT-PCR reads with MiXCR. The repertoire holds about half a million distinct CDR3 sequences, with approximately 7.1% as singletons. These data come from a study of response to subunit inactivated influenza vaccine. Study-level findings and limits: Seasonal influenza vaccination, on each occasion, was suggested by the authors to recruit few new T cells.

Deletions cut 6 bases from V and 2 bases from J, with 16 bases between. The CDR3 loop spans 14 amino acids. Germline V gives CDR1 SQVTM, CDR2 ANQGSEA. The clonotype was recovered from a man between 50 and 69 years old who received an inactivated influenza vaccine. The specimen was PBMCs from blood, collected about 23 months after vaccination. V is TRBV29-1 and J is TRBJ2-5, with D perhaps matching TRBD1 (5 bases). The CDR3 loop reads CSVRSWGLQETQYF. The CDR3 coding sequence is TGCAGCGTCCGAAGCTGGGGCCTACAAGAGACCCAGTACTTC. The full variable domain, in which reference TRBV29-1 and TRBJ2-5 provide the parts outside the CDR3, is SAVISQKPSRDICQRGTSLTIQCQVDSQVTMMFWYRQQPGQSLTLIATANQGSEATYESGFVIDKFPISRPNLTFSTLTVSNMSPEDSSIYLCSVRSWGLQETQYFGPGTRLLVL.